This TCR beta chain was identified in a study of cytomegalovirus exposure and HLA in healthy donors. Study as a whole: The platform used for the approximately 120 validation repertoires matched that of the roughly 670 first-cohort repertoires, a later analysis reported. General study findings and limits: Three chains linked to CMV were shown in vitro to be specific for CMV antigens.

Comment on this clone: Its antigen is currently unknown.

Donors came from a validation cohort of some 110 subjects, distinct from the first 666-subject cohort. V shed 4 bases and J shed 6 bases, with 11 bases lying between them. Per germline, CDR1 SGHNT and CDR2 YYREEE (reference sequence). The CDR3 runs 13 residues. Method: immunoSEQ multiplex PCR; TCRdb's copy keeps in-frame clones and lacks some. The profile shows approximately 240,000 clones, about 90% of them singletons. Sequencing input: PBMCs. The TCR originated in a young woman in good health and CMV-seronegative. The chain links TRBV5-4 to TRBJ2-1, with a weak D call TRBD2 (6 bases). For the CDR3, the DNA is TGTGCCAGCAGCATCATCGGGGGCAATGAGCAGTTCTTC. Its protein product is CASSIIGGNEQFF.